This T cell receptor beta chain is drawn from a study of T cell responses to AZD1222 COVID-19 vaccine. Data came from immunoSEQ multiplex PCR; TCRdb stores just in-frame clones and leaves some out. Here the sample spans around 65,000 clones, over 65% being singletons. Whether given at about 4 or about 12 weeks, second doses were pooled. The CDR3 has 15 residues. Germline V gene data show CDR1 as SGHRS and CDR2 as YFSETQ. With V trimmed by 2 bases and J by 9 bases, 11 bases remained unmatched. The sequence came from an adult who received the AZD1222 COVID-19 vaccine. The sequencing used peripheral blood, collected 28 days after the second AZD1222 dose. V gene TRBV5-1 combines with J gene TRBJ2-5, with 9 bases matching TRBD2. In DNA form, the CDR3 reads TGCGCCAGCAGCTTCGGTAGCGGGGGACAAGGGGCCCAGTACTTC. It encodes CASSFGSGGQGAQYF.